Presented here are 27 T cell receptor beta chains from one specimen sequenced in a study of early T cells in non-severe SARS-CoV-2 infection. One entry per CDR3 protein, called by TCRdb with MiXCR from the 5' RACE reads. The repertoire includes approximately 65,000 distinct CDR3 sequences, roughly 10% of them detected once, and roughly 3% sits in the top ten. The sequences come from whole blood, collected at baseline. These receptors came from an adult who was a healthcare worker with PCR-confirmed SARS-CoV-2 infection or an uninfected control (not recorded which).

This clonotype was counted many times. The CDR3 here is CSAPGQGATEAFF. The CDR3 DNA reads as TGCAGTGCTCCTGGACAGGGTGCCACTGAAGCTTTCTTT. The genes are TRBV20-1 and TRBJ1-1, with 8 bases matching TRBD1. V was clipped by 5 bases and J by 4 bases; unmatched bases: 6. The CDR3 extends over 13 amino acids. CDR1 DFQATT and CDR2 SNEGSKA come from the germline V gene (reference sequence).

This chain connects TRBV7-9 to TRBJ2-7; TRBD1 matches 10 bases. This CDR3 is 13 amino acids long. V gave up 6 bases and J gave up 5 bases; unmatched junction bases: 4. The V gene's germline CDR1 is SEHNR and CDR2 FQNEAQ (reference sequence). The CDR3 is CASSPGTGDEQYF. The CDR3 DNA reads TGTGCCAGCAGTCCCGGGACAGGGGACGAGCAGTACTTC.

This clonotype was seen a handful of times. This chain connects TRBV7-6 to TRBJ2-3; D is possibly TRBD1 or TRBD2 (5 bases each). V was shortened by 5 bases and J by 0 bases, with 15 bases between the two germline ends. CDR1 and CDR2 (germline): SGHVS, FNYEAQ. The CDR3 consists of 16 residues. CDR3 amino acids: CASSLTGTISTDTQYF. The CDR3 bases are TGTGCCAGCAGCCTGACCGGGACCATTAGCACAGATACGCAGTATTTT.

The chain recombines TRBV13 with TRBJ2-7, with 7 bases that match TRBD1. Germline CDR1 reads PRHDT; CDR2 reads FYEKMQ (reference sequence). V shed 0 bases and J 3 bases; nucleotides not matched to a gene: 5. The CDR3 is 15 amino acids. The chain's CDR3 is CASSLGGTARYEQYF. CDR3 nucleotides: TGTGCCAGCAGCTTAGGCGGGACAGCCCGCTACGAGCAGTACTTC.

CDR3 in amino acids: CASSQDPSRGTTDTQYF. Here the CDR3 DNA reads TGTGCCAGCAGCCAGGATCCTTCGCGGGGTACCACAGATACGCAGTATTTT. The J gene is TRBJ2-3, the V gene TRBV3-1, with a possible D match to TRBD2 (6 bases). Trimming removed 3 bases from V and 2 bases from J, with 18 bases in between. CDR1 and CDR2 (germline): LGHDT, YNNKEL (reference sequence). The CDR3 runs 17 residues.

The chain employs TRBV5-1 and TRBJ2-7; TRBD1 agrees at 7 bases. Unmatched junction bases numbered 9, after V lost 7 bases and J lost 5 bases. From germline, CDR1 is SGHRS and CDR2 YFSETQ. The CDR3 totals 13 residues. In DNA form, the CDR3 reads TGCGCCAGCCACCTGACAGGGACGGACGAGCAGTACTTC. Translating it yields CASHLTGTDEQYF.

This clonotype showed up just a few times. The rearrangement uses TRBV4-2 and TRBJ2-5; 7 positions agree with TRBD1. J was trimmed by 1 base and V by 0 bases; bases with no gene match: 2. The CDR3 loop spans 15 amino acids. From germline, CDR1 is LGHNA and CDR2 YNFKEQ. The CDR3 bases are TGTGCCAGCAGCCAAGACGGACAGGCCCAAGAGACCCAGTACTTC. It is translated as CASSQDGQAQETQYF.

In its sample, this clonotype was seen a few times. The chain links TRBV5-4 to TRBJ1-4; possibly TRBD1 for D (5 bases). The germline V gene has CDR1 SGHNT and CDR2 YYREEE (reference sequence). Trimming cost V 6 bases and J 8 bases, with 14 bases left between them. The CDR3 extends over 13 amino acids. DNA of the CDR3: TGTGCCAGCAAGGTACAGGATGGCGAAAAACTGTTTTTT. Protein product: CASKVQDGEKLFF. Drawing the rest from reference TRBV5-4 and TRBJ1-4, the complete variable domain is ETGVTQSPTHLIKTRGQQVTLRCSSQSGHNTVSWYQQALGQGPQFIFQYYREEENGRGNFPPRFSGLQFPNYSSELNVNALELDDSALYLCASKVQDGEKLFFGSGTQLSVL.

At least ten counts were recorded for this clonotype. This chain connects TRBV29-1 to TRBJ1-1, with TRBD1 as a possible D gene (5 bases). V gave up 2 bases and J gave up 3 bases, with 13 bases separating them. Germline V CDR1 and CDR2: SQVTM, ANQGSEA. This CDR3 comprises 14 residues. The CDR3 DNA sequence: TGCAGCGTTGAAAGAAGGGGTATTGACACTGAAGCTTTCTTT. Translated, it gives CSVERRGIDTEAFF.

In this sample, this clonotype turned up many times. The chain uses TRBV5-1 and TRBJ2-1; the match to TRBD2 covers 10 bases. This CDR3 is 15 amino acids long. CDR1 is SGHRS and CDR2 is YFSETQ in the germline V gene. The trim removed 5 bases at V and 9 bases at J, leaving 11 bases unmatched. CDR3 DNA sequence: TGCGCCAGCAGGAATAGCGGGGGGACCCACGGTGAGCAGTTCTTC. It codes for CASRNSGGTHGEQFF.

This clonotype was counted many times. This chain links TRBV25-1 with TRBJ1-5; a possible D gene is TRBD1 (6 bases). Germline V gene data show CDR1 as MGHDK and CDR2 as SYGVNS. The CDR3 consists of 14 residues. V was shortened by 4 bases and J by 6 bases, with 13 bases between the two germline ends. The CDR3 here is CASSGPGVSQPQHF. The CDR3 nucleotides are TGTGCCAGCAGTGGACCAGGGGTAAGTCAGCCCCAGCATTTT. Looking up the rest from reference TRBV25-1 and TRBJ1-5 gives the full variable domain: EADIYQTPRYLVIGTGKKITLECSQTMGHDKMYWYQQDPGMELHLIHYSYGVNSTEKGDLSSESTVSRIRTEHFPLTLESARPSHTSQYLCASSGPGVSQPQHFGDGTRLSIL.

This clonotype was recorded many times. The V and J genes are TRBV29-1 and TRBJ2-5; no firm D call. With 4 bases removed from V and 4 bases from J, the gap between germline ends came to 7 bases. From germline, CDR1 is SQVTM and CDR2 ANQGSEA. The CDR3 sequence is 11 residues long. CDR3 DNA: TGCAGCGTTGGAACCCTAGAGACCCAGTACTTC. It codes for CSVGTLETQYF.

The rearrangement links TRBV5-6 to TRBJ2-3; 7 nucleotides line up with TRBD1. The CDR3 runs 14 residues. Per germline, CDR1 SGHDT and CDR2 YYEEEE. The V gene end was trimmed by 5 bases and the J gene end by 3 bases; junction bases not matched to a gene: 6. The CDR3 protein is CASRKPGQTDTQYF. Written as DNA, the CDR3 is TGTGCCAGCAGAAAGCCGGGACAGACAGATACGCAGTATTTT.

Many counts were recorded for this clonotype. V is TRBV6-2 or TRBV6-3 and J is TRBJ2-1; tentatively, D is TRBD1 (6 bases). Germline lookup yields CDR1 MNHEY and CDR2 SVGEGT. V dropped 5 bases and J dropped 4 bases, with 12 bases sitting between them. This CDR3 spans 14 amino acids. The CDR3 nucleotides are TGTGCCAGCAGTCCTCAGGGGTGGTACAATGAGCAGTTCTTC. This sequence encodes CASSPQGWYNEQFF.

The chain recombines TRBV20-1 with TRBJ2-7; no clear D gene. This CDR3 spans 13 amino acids. Deletions cut 3 bases from V and 0 bases from J, with 9 bases between. The V gene's germline CDR1 is DFQATT and CDR2 SNEGSKA (reference sequence). The CDR3 reads CSARGYHSYEQYF. The CDR3 DNA follows: TGCAGTGCTAGGGGGTATCACTCCTACGAGCAGTACTTC.

About this clonotype: One junction end does not reproduce the germline sequence, and a read error may be involved. V is TRBV11-2 and J is TRBJ2-3, with 10 bases that match TRBD2. The CDR3 spans 15 residues. Looked up from germline, CDR1 is SGHAT and CDR2 is FQNNGV. CDR3 sequence (DNA): TGTGCCAGCAGCCCCGGACTAGCGGACACAGATACGCAATATTTT. It codes for CASSPGLADTDTQYF.

The V gene is TRBV20-1, the J gene TRBJ2-7; 7 bases match TRBD1. The CDR3 is 12 residues long. Germline CDR1 and CDR2: DFQATT and SNEGSKA (reference sequence). The CDR3: CSATGQQSEQYF. DNA for the CDR3: TGCAGCGCAACGGGACAGCAGAGCGAGCAGTACTTC.

V is TRBV30 and J is TRBJ1-1, with D possibly TRBD1 on 5 matching bases. CDR3 length: 13 residues. Germline V gene sequence: CDR1 GTSNPN, CDR2 SVGIG (reference sequence). The germline V and J ends were trimmed by 0 bases and 4 bases, with 9 bases remaining between them. CDR3 DNA: TGTGCCTGGAGTGTAGGGGATGTCACTGAAGCTTTCTTT. Encoded protein: CAWSVGDVTEAFF.

The chain recombines TRBV20-1 with TRBJ2-4, with D perhaps matching TRBD2 (7 bases). The CDR3 contains 16 residues. Germline V lookup: CDR1 DFQATT, CDR2 SNEGSKA (reference sequence). Trimming removed 6 bases from V and 1 base from J, with 19 bases in between. The DNA of the CDR3 is TGCAGTGCCATCTCGACGGGGGGCCGCGCCAAAAACATTCAGTACTTC. Translating it yields CSAISTGGRAKNIQYF.

This clonotype has only a few counts. This chain uses TRBV5-4 with TRBJ1-2; D may be TRBD1 (5 bases). V gave up 5 bases and J gave up 0 bases, with 8 bases separating them. CDR3 length equals 13 residues. Germline assignment: CDR1 SGHNT and CDR2 YYREEE (reference sequence). The CDR3 nucleotides are TGTGCCAGCAGGCAGGGATCTAACTATGGCTACACCTTC. Its protein product is CASRQGSNYGYTF. Full variable domain (outside the CDR3, taken from reference TRBV5-4 and TRBJ1-2): ETGVTQSPTHLIKTRGQQVTLRCSSQSGHNTVSWYQQALGQGPQFIFQYYREEENGRGNFPPRFSGLQFPNYSSELNVNALELDDSALYLCASRQGSNYGYTFGSGTRLTVV.

This clonotype showed up just a few times. The chain couples TRBV4-3 to TRBJ2-3; 8 nucleotides agree with TRBD2. CDR1 and CDR2 from the germline V gene are LGHNA and YSLEER. V dropped 9 bases and J dropped 2; count of bases not matched to a gene: 13. The CDR3 spans 16 residues. Written as DNA, the CDR3 is TGCGCCAGTTCTACCCGGCCAGCGGGGGTCACAGATACGCAGTATTTT. Protein: CASSTRPAGVTDTQYF.

This clonotype appeared many times. The V gene is TRBV27, the J gene TRBJ2-7, with 8 nucleotides matching TRBD2. This CDR3 is 11 amino acids long. J was trimmed by 6 bases and V by 9 bases; bases with no gene match: 4. Germline V gives CDR1 MNHEY, CDR2 SMNVEV (reference sequence). The CDR3 nucleotides are TGTGCCAGTTCACGGGGGGGCGAGCAGTACTTC. This encodes CASSRGGEQYF.

This clonotype was observed a handful of times. CDR3 DNA sequence: TGCAGTGCTAGAGATGGAGAGACCCAGTACTTC. Encoded protein: CSARDGETQYF. The V call is TRBV20-1, the J call TRBJ2-5; D call uncertain. Trimming shortened V by 0 bases and J by 4 bases, and 3 bases separated the two germline ends. This CDR3 is built from 11 residues. CDR1 is DFQATT and CDR2 is SNEGSKA in the germline V gene (reference sequence).

This clonotype appeared a few times. This chain links TRBV30 with TRBJ2-3, with 8 positions matching TRBD2. CDR1 is GTSNPN and CDR2 is SVGIG in the germline V gene (reference sequence). V trimming: 0 bases; J trimming: 3 bases; junction bases outside the gene matches: 11. The CDR3 consists of 17 residues. In nucleotides, the CDR3 is TGTGCCTGGAGTGTACGCAGCGGGGGCATAGGGACAGATACGCAGTATTTT. This translates into CAWSVRSGGIGTDTQYF.

This clonotype was seen only a few times. The chain links TRBV7-2 to TRBJ2-5; no clear D. CDR3 length equals 14 residues. Germline values: CDR1 SGHTA, CDR2 FQGNSA. Trimming removed 5 bases from V and 6 bases from J, with 16 bases in between. The CDR3 loop is CASSPGPGRQTQYF. The CDR3 nucleotides read TGTGCCAGCAGCCCTGGCCCGGGTCGGCAGACCCAGTACTTC.

This clonotype was found many times. This chain joins TRBV12-3 or TRBV12-4 and TRBJ2-5; either TRBD1 or TRBD2 may supply D (5 bases each). This CDR3 is 12 amino acids long. With 5 bases removed from V and 7 bases from J, the gap between germline ends came to 11 bases. The CDR3 protein is CASSRGLGTQYF. As DNA, the CDR3 is TGTGCCAGCAGTCGGGGCTTGGGGACCCAGTACTTC.

The J gene is TRBJ2-1, the V gene TRBV20-1; D remains ambiguous. V was trimmed by 4 bases and J by 7 bases, leaving 11 bases between them. There are 12 residues in the CDR3. Germline assignment: CDR1 DFQATT and CDR2 SNEGSKA (reference sequence). CDR3 coding DNA: TGCAGTGCTACCACACAAGGGAATGAGCAGTTCTTC. This gives the protein CSATTQGNEQFF.